This TCR beta chain was found in a study of tumor-infiltrating lymphocytes in oesophageal squamous cell carcinoma. At least ten counts were recorded for this clonotype. Using its own MiXCR run on the PCR reads, TCRdb lists one record per CDR3 protein. Of roughly 13,000 distinct CDR3 sequences in the sample, almost 50% are singletons; the top ten hold about 14%. CDR1 and CDR2 (germline): LNHNV, YYDKDF (reference sequence). CDR3 length: 15 residues. Trimming cost V 0 bases and J 4 bases, with 12 bases left between them. Specimen: blood. The clonotype comes from a male donor with esophageal squamous cell carcinoma. The chain has TRBV15 and TRBJ2-5; D is unresolved. CDR3: CATSRDRSKTETQYF. CDR3 nucleotide sequence: TGTGCCACCAGCAGAGATAGGAGCAAGACAGAGACCCAGTACTTC.